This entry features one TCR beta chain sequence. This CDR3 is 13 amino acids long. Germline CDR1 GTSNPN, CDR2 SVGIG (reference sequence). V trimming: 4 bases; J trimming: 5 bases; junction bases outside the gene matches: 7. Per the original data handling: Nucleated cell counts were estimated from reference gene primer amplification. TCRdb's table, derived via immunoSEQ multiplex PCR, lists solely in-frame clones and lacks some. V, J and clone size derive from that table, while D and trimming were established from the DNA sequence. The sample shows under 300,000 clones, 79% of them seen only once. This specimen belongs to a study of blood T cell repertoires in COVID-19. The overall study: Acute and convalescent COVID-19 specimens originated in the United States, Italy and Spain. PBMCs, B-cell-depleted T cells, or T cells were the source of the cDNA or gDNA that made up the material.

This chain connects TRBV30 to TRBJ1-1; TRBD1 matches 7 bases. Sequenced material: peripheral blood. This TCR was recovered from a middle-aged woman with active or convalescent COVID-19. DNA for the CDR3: TGTGCCTGGAATAGGGACAGAAAAACTGAAGCTTTCTTT. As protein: CAWNRDRKTEAFF.